The 13 T cell receptor beta chains below all came from one sample that was sequenced in a study of cytomegalovirus exposure and HLA in healthy donors (dated by TCRdb to the late 2010s). The library was made by the immunoSEQ multiplex PCR assay. The clones in this table, taken by TCRdb from immuneACCESS, are in-frame only. Not every clone is retained; where verified, under half of the shortfall comes from an unresolved V gene, and the cause of the rest is unknown. In all, the sample holds 90,000 to 150,000 clones, and around nine tenths of those were seen once. The top ten constitute roughly 6.3% of the sample. Sequences were obtained from PBMCs. The receptors were gathered from a woman under 30 in good health and CMV-seropositive.

This chain connects TRBV11-3 to TRBJ1-2; tentatively, D is TRBD1 (6 bases). The germline V gene has CDR1 SGHNT and CDR2 YENEEA. V was pared by 3 bases and J by 4 bases, with 24 bases between. This CDR3 is 18 amino acids long. CDR3 region: CASSFRPSSGGPGYGYTF. CDR3 nucleotide sequence: TGTGCCAGCAGCTTTAGGCCCTCGTCCGGGGGGCCAGGCTATGGCTACACCTTC.

The chain couples TRBV18 to TRBJ2-1; possible D gene TRBD2, 6 bases. The CDR3 runs to 13 residues. Trimming cost V 1 base and J 7 bases, with 8 bases left between them. The germline gives CDR1 KGHSH, CDR2 LQKENI. The CDR3 DNA sequence: TGTGCCAGCTCACCACGACTAGAAAATGAGCAGTTCTTC. Residues: CASSPRLENEQFF. Combining the CDR3 with reference TRBV18 and TRBJ2-1 gives the whole variable domain NAGVMQNPRHLVRRRGQEARLRCSPMKGHSHVYWYRQLPEEGLKFMVYLQKENIIDESGMPKERFSAEFPKEGPSILRIQQVVRGDSAAYFCASSPRLENEQFFGPGTRLTVL.

V gene TRBV5-1 combines with J gene TRBJ2-2, with TRBD1 matching 8 bases. Looked up from germline, CDR1 is SGHRS and CDR2 is YFSETQ. This CDR3 comprises 14 residues. V shed 5 bases and J 6 bases; nucleotides not matched to a gene: 6. CDR3 nucleotide sequence: TGCGCCAGCAGACCACAGGGGGAATCCGGGGAGCTGTTTTTT. It is translated as CASRPQGESGELFF.

The V and J genes are TRBV6-5 and TRBJ2-7, with 7 bases lining up with TRBD2. The V gene's germline CDR1 is MNHEY and CDR2 SVGAGI. V dropped 5 bases and J dropped 0; count of bases not matched to a gene: 7. The CDR3 runs to 15 residues. The CDR3 DNA follows: TGTGCCAGCAGTCCTCTCGGGGGGAGCTCCTACGAGCAGTACTTC. Its translation is CASSPLGGSSYEQYF.

The gene calls are TRBV4-2 and TRBJ2-2, with D possibly being TRBD2 (5 bases). The CDR3 sequence is 14 residues long. The V and J ends lost 1 base and 6 bases respectively, with 9 bases between them. CDR1 is LGHNA, CDR2 YNFKEQ, per germline. DNA for the CDR3: TGTGCCAGCAGCCAAGTGCTAGCTCCCGGGGAGCTGTTTTTT. Protein sequence: CASSQVLAPGELFF.

This chain joins TRBV9 and TRBJ2-7; 15 bases match TRBD2. With V trimmed by 4 bases and J by 3 bases, 14 bases remained unmatched. Germline V CDR1 and CDR2: SGDLS, YYNGEE. The CDR3 has 19 residues. The CDR3 DNA follows: TGTGCCAGCAGCTCAGACCCCCATGGGACTAGCGGGAGGTTCTACGAGCAGTACTTC. It translates to CASSSDPHGTSGRFYEQYF.

The chain has TRBV10-2 and TRBJ1-5; 10 nucleotides align to TRBD1. The V gene end was trimmed by 9 bases and the J gene end by 8 bases; junction bases not matched to a gene: 13. This CDR3 is 15 amino acids long. Germline CDR1 WSHSY, CDR2 SAAADI. This chain's CDR3 is CASGDRGPPGEPQHF. For the CDR3, the DNA is TGCGCCAGTGGTGACAGGGGGCCCCCCGGGGAGCCCCAGCATTTT.

The chain joins TRBV4-2 to TRBJ2-1; TRBD1 agrees at 7 bases. Germline CDR1 LGHNA, CDR2 YNFKEQ. V shed 0 bases and J 12 bases; nucleotides not matched to a gene: 2. CDR3 length: 12 residues. This CDR3 is CASSQDRQGQFF. The CDR3 nucleotides are TGTGCCAGCAGCCAAGACCGACAGGGGCAGTTCTTC.

This chain joins TRBV6-6 and TRBJ2-5; 10 bases align to TRBD2. Trimming took 5 bases from V and 2 from J; bases not matched to a gene: 8. Germline lookup yields CDR1 MNHNY and CDR2 SVGAGI (reference sequence). The CDR3 loop spans 16 amino acids. The CDR3 is CASSPGGAGGQETQYF. DNA for the CDR3: TGTGCCAGCAGTCCCGGGGGAGCGGGGGGGCAAGAGACCCAGTACTTC.

The genes are TRBV10-3 and TRBJ2-7, with 14 bases matching TRBD2. V was clipped by 3 bases and J by 2 bases; unmatched bases: 3. From germline, CDR1 is ENHRY and CDR2 SYGVKD. The CDR3 covers 16 residues. In DNA, the CDR3 is TGTGCCATCAGTGACCGGACTAGCGGGAGGACCTACGAGCAGTACTTC. Translating it yields CAISDRTSGRTYEQYF.

The J gene is TRBJ2-2, the V gene TRBV5-1, with a weak D call TRBD1 (5 bases). There are 14 residues in the CDR3. V was trimmed by 1 base and J by 1 base, leaving 5 bases between them. The germline CDR1 and CDR2 sequences are SGHRS and YFSETQ. The CDR3 DNA reads TGCGCCAGCAGCTTGACAGGGAACACCGGGGAGCTGTTTTTT. It codes for CASSLTGNTGELFF.

This clone was counted a single time. V usage is TRBV2 and J usage is TRBJ1-1; maybe TRBD1 (6 bases). V lost 6 bases, J lost 2 bases, and 13 bases lay in between. Germline V gives CDR1 SNHLY, CDR2 FYNNEI. The CDR3 contains 14 residues. The CDR3 is CASRRRQANTEAFF. CDR3 DNA sequence: TGTGCCAGCAGACGCCGACAGGCAAACACTGAAGCTTTCTTT.

The chain uses TRBV7-2 and TRBJ2-3, with 9 bases matching TRBD2. The CDR3 sequence is 17 residues long. Germline V gene data show CDR1 as SGHTA and CDR2 as FQGNSA. V was pared by 2 bases and J by 4 bases, with 10 bases of the junction left unmatched. The CDR3 bases are TGTGCCAGCAGCTTAATGCAGCGGGGGGCCGGGGCAGATACGCAGTATTTT. It translates to CASSLMQRGAGADTQYF.